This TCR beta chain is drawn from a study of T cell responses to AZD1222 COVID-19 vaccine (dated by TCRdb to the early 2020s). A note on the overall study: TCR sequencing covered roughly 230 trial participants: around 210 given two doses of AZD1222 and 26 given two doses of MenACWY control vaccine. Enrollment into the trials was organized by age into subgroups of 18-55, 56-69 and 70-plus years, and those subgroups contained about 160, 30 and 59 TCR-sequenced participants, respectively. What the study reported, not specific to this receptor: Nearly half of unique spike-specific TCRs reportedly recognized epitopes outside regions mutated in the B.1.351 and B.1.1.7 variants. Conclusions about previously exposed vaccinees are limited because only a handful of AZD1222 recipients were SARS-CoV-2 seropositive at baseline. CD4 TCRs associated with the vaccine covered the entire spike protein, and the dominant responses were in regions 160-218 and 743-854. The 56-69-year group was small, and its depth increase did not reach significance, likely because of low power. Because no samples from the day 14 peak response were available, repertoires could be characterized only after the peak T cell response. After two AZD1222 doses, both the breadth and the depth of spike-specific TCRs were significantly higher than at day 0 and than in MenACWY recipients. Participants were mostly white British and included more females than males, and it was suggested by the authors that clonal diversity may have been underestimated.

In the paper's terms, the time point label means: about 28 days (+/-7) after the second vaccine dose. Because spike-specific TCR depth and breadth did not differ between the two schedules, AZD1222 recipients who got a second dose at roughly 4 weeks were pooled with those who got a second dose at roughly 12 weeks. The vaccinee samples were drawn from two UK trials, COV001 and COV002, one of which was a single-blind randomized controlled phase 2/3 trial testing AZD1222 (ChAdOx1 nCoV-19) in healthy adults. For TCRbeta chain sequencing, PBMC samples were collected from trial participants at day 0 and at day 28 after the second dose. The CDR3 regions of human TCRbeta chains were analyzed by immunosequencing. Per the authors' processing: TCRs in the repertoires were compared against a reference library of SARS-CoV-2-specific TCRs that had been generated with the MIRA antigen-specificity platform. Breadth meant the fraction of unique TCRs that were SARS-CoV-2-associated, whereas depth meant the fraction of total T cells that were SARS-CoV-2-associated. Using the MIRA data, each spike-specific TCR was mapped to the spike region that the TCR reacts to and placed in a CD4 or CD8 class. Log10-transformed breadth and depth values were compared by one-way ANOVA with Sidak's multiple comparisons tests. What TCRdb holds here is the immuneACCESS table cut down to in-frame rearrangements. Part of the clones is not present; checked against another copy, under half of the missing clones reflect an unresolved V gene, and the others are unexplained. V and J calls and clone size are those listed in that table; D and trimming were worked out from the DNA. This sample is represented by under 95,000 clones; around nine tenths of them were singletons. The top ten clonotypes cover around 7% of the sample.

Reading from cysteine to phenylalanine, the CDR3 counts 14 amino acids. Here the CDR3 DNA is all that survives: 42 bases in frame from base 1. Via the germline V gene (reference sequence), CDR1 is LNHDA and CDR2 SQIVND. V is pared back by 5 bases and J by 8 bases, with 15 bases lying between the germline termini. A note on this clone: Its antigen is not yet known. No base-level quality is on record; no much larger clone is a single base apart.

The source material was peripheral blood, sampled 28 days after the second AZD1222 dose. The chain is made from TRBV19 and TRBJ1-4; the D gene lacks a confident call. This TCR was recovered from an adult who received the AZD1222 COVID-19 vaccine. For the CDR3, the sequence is CASSPRTSQEKLFF. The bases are TGTGCCAGTAGTCCCCGGACCTCGCAAGAAAAACTGTTTTTT.